Sequencing of this TCR beta chain was carried out in a study of T cells after yellow fever vaccination. This clonotype was observed at least ten times. The CDR3 loop spans 15 amino acids. V was clipped by 6 bases and J by 2 bases; unmatched bases: 6. TCRdb reanalysed the 5' RACE reads using MiXCR and keeps one entry per CDR3 protein. The table shows roughly 140,000 distinct CDR3 sequences, with 7% to 9% occurring only once. The specimen was CD4+ T cells sorted from PBMCs, collected 5 days after the yellow fever booster vaccination. The rearrangement uses TRBV12-3 or TRBV12-4 and TRBJ2-3; 9 nucleotides agree with TRBD2. The receptor was derived from a young man who received the YFV17D yellow fever vaccine. As DNA, the CDR3 is TGTGCCAGCAGGCCGCTAGCGGGAACCACAGATACGCAGTATTTT. Residues: CASRPLAGTTDTQYF.